This TCR beta chain is from a study of glioma-infiltrating T cells after dendritic cell vaccination. Time point specified: after dendritic cell vaccination, including at tumor progression/relapse. Libraries were prepared by immunoSEQ multiplex PCR; TCRdb keeps only in-frame clonotypes and omits some of them. The sample includes tens of thousands of clones, around 84% seen only once; the top ten take about 8.5%. The V gene's germline CDR1 is SGHTA and CDR2 FQGNSA. The CDR3 contains 14 residues. Trimming took 6 bases from V and 5 from J; bases not matched to a gene: 4. V usage is TRBV7-2 and J usage is TRBJ2-3; 11 bases are a match to TRBD2. The sample was blood, taken after dendritic cell vaccination. This clonotype was sampled from a human donor with glioblastoma. In DNA form, the CDR3 reads TGTGCCAGCAGGCTAGCGGGGGGTAAAGATACGCAGTATTTT. Translated, it gives CASRLAGGKDTQYF.